The 23 T cell receptor beta chains given below trace back to one sample, sequenced in a study of type 1 regulatory T cells. TCRdb ran MiXCR on the reads and lists one entry per CDR3 protein. The profile shows 14,000 to 15,000 distinct CDR3 sequences, approximately 14% of them singletons. Antigens for these TCRs are unknown. Sequencing was done on a sample of cultured T cells, either the whole culture or a sorted T cell fraction (not recorded which). The origin of the receptors is a human donor in good health.

This clonotype was counted only a few times. The genes are TRBV20-1 and TRBJ1-5, with D possibly TRBD1 on 5 matching bases. The CDR3 is 16 amino acids. The germline V gene has CDR1 DFQATT and CDR2 SNEGSKA (reference sequence). V was shortened by 1 base and J by 3 bases, with 16 bases between the two germline ends. As DNA, the CDR3 is TGCAGTGCTAGAGTCCCAGGGAGCGGCGACAATCAGCCCCAGCATTTT. Protein: CSARVPGSGDNQPQHF.

The table lists this clonotype with a few counts. This rearrangement joins TRBV27 to TRBJ1-6; D not resolved. V lost 3 bases and J 9 bases, leaving 15 bases between the germline ends. The CDR3 runs to 15 residues. Germline V gene lookup returns CDR1 MNHEY and CDR2 SMNVEV (reference sequence). The CDR3 loop is CASSFRSTTGSPLHF. In DNA form, the CDR3 reads TGTGCCAGCAGTTTTCGAAGCACCACCGGTTCACCCCTCCACTTT.

This clonotype was picked up many times. The CDR3 DNA follows: TGTGCCAGCAGCCCCCAAGGACAGGGGGCTTACGGCTACACCTTC. It specifies CASSPQGQGAYGYTF. The chain employs TRBV9 and TRBJ1-2, with 11 positions matching TRBD1. CDR3 size: 15 residues. V trimming: 4 bases; J trimming: 8 bases; junction bases outside the gene matches: 10. CDR1 SGDLS and CDR2 YYNGEE come from the germline V gene.

This clonotype was detected ten times or more. The rearrangement uses TRBV6-6 and TRBJ2-7; D gene ambiguous. The V end was cut by 2 bases, the J end by 3 bases, with 8 bases between. This CDR3 region has 13 residues. Germline V lookup: CDR1 MNHNY, CDR2 SVGAGI (reference sequence). DNA for the CDR3: TGTGCCAGCAGTTACAAGGGCAGCTACGAGCAGTACTTC. Amino acids: CASSYKGSYEQYF.

This clonotype has at least ten counts. CDR3 nucleotides: TGCGCCAGCAGCCATGTGCGGATTAACACCGGGGAGCTGTTTTTT. Residues: CASSHVRINTGELFF. This chain uses TRBV4-3 with TRBJ2-2; D is undetermined. The CDR3 covers 15 residues. The V gene lost 3 bases and the J gene lost 2 bases, with 10 bases spanning the gap. The germline CDR1 and CDR2 sequences are LGHNA and YSLEER.

The V call is TRBV28, the J call TRBJ2-2; D gene ambiguous. V lost 4 bases and J lost 8, with 11 bases in between. The CDR3 contains 13 residues. Looked up from germline, CDR1 is MDHEN and CDR2 is SYDVKM. CDR3 sequence reads: CASSSPSLGELFF. The CDR3 region has the DNA TGTGCCAGCAGTTCCCCGAGCTTGGGGGAGCTGTTTTTT. Full variable domain (remainder filled in from reference TRBV28 and TRBJ2-2): DVKVTQSSRYLVKRTGEKVFLECVQDMDHENMFWYRQDPGLGLRLIYFSYDVKMKEKGDIPEGYSVSREKKERFSLILESASTNQTSMYLCASSSPSLGELFFGEGSRLTVL.

This clonotype is medium-sized (0.01 to 0.1%) by share. CDR3 coding DNA: TGCGCCCCAAAGGGCGGGAGTCGGTATACGCAGTATTTT. Its translation: CAPKGGSRYTQYF. The chain carries TRBV5-1 and TRBJ2-3; TRBD2 agrees at 7 bases. The V segment lost 10 bases and the J segment 7 bases; nucleotides outside the gene matches: 12. In germline, CDR1 is SGHRS, CDR2 YFSETQ. The length of the CDR3 is 13 residues.

This clonotype appeared many times. The chain joins TRBV6-5 to TRBJ2-3; 7 bases fit TRBD1. Trimming at V came to 6 bases and at J to 2 bases, leaving 5 bases not matched to a gene. Per germline, CDR1 MNHEY and CDR2 SVGAGI. CDR3 length equals 14 residues. The CDR3 coding sequence is TGTGCCAGCAGGACAGGGTTTGCCACAGATACGCAGTATTTT. Protein sequence: CASRTGFATDTQYF.

At least ten counts were recorded for this clonotype. The V call is TRBV7-2, the J call TRBJ2-1; D ambiguous. Trimming pared 2 bases from V and 10 bases from J, leaving 15 bases between. The CDR3 has 14 amino acids. The germline CDR1 and CDR2 sequences are SGHTA and FQGNSA. For the CDR3, the DNA is TGTGCCAGCAGCTTAATTCTTGAATTCTCGGAGCAGTTCTTC. Translation: CASSLILEFSEQFF.

The chain carries TRBV5-1 and TRBJ1-4; 7 bases line up with TRBD1. CDR1 is SGHRS, CDR2 YFSETQ, per germline. Trimming cost V 4 bases and J 8 bases; bases outside gene matches: 8. The CDR3 runs to 14 residues. DNA for the CDR3: TGCGCCAGCAGCCCGGGGACAGCCGGGGAAAAACTGTTTTTT. Protein product: CASSPGTAGEKLFF.

The chain carries TRBV5-4 and TRBJ2-3; D uncertain. The CDR3 length is 14 residues. CDR1 is SGHNT and CDR2 is YYREEE in the germline V gene (reference sequence). With 0 bases removed from V and 1 base from J, the gap between germline ends came to 6 bases. For the CDR3, the DNA is TGTGCCAGCAGCTTGGGGAAACGCACAGATACGCAGTATTTT. Amino acid sequence: CASSLGKRTDTQYF.

In this sample, this clonotype turned up many times. V gene TRBV7-3 combines with J gene TRBJ2-1; D possibly corresponds to TRBD1 (6 bases). Trimming removed 1 base at V and 5 bases at J, with 12 bases between. The CDR3 has 15 amino acids. CDR1 is SGHTA, CDR2 FQGTGA, per germline. The CDR3 loop reads CASSLSGTNNNEQFF. In DNA, the CDR3 is TGTGCCAGCAGCTTAAGTGGGACAAATAACAATGAGCAGTTCTTC. The whole variable domain, remainder taken from reference TRBV7-3 and TRBJ2-1, is GAGVSQTPSNKVTEKGKYVELRCDPISGHTALYWYRQSLGQGPEFLIYFQGTGAADDSGLPNDRFFAVRPEGSVSTLKIQRTERGDSAVYLCASSLSGTNNNEQFFGPGTRLTVL.

There are a few counts of this clonotype. A junction boundary mismatches the germline segment, possibly from a read error. The V call is TRBV27, the J call TRBJ1-1; D is perhaps TRBD1 (6 bases). Germline loops: CDR1 MNHEY, CDR2 SMNVEV (reference sequence). CDR3 length: 14 residues. CDR3 nucleotide sequence: TGTGCCAGCAGCTTATCGGGGGGCAGGCATGAAGCTTTCTTT. Amino acid sequence: CASSLSGGRHEAFF.

There are many counts of this clonotype. The J gene is TRBJ2-7, the V gene TRBV3-1; no reliable D call. CDR1 LGHDT and CDR2 YNNKEL come from the germline V gene (reference sequence). The CDR3 has 12 residues. V was shortened by 1 base and J by 3 bases, with 4 bases between the two germline ends. Here the CDR3 reads CASSQVIYEQYF. CDR3 coding DNA: TGTGCCAGCAGCCAAGTAATCTACGAGCAGTACTTC.

This clonotype came up a few times. The gene calls are TRBV5-1 and TRBJ1-2; a possible D gene is TRBD1 (5 bases). Germline V lookup: CDR1 SGHRS, CDR2 YFSETQ. The CDR3 is made up of 13 amino acids. The germline V and J ends were trimmed by 4 bases and 6 bases, with 13 bases remaining between them. CDR3 nucleotides: TGCGCCAGCAGCAAAGCGGGGGAGCATGGCTACACCTTC. The encoded protein is CASSKAGEHGYTF.

On this clonotype itself: This sequence may be a read error, since a much larger clone differs from it by one base. The rearrangement uses TRBV28 and TRBJ2-1; D could derive from TRBD1 or TRBD2 (6 bases each). The CDR3 contains 13 residues. Germline V gene sequence: CDR1 MDHEN, CDR2 SYDVKM. CDR3 residues: CASNEGGKNEQSF. The CDR3 region has the DNA TGTGCCAGCAATGAGGGGGGAAAAAATGAGCAGTCCTTC.

This clonotype was counted ten times or more. The V call is TRBV3-1, the J call TRBJ1-6; 8 bases fit TRBD1. The CDR3 is made up of 16 amino acids. Germline V gene data show CDR1 as LGHDT and CDR2 as YNNKEL (reference sequence). Germline trimming cut 0 bases from V and 7 bases from J; bases unmatched to any gene: 5. CDR3 amino acids: CASSQEGTGGNSPLHF. The CDR3 DNA reads as TGTGCCAGCAGCCAAGAGGGGACAGGAGGAAATTCACCCCTCCACTTT.

The chain joins TRBV5-5 to TRBJ2-1; 10 bases align to TRBD1. The V segment lost 4 bases and the J segment 4 bases; nucleotides outside the gene matches: 5. The CDR3 sequence is 15 residues long. The V gene's germline CDR1 is SGHKS and CDR2 YYEKEE (reference sequence). The DNA for the CDR3 is TGTGCCAGCAGCCGGGACAGGGGCGATTACAATGAGCAGTTCTTC. Protein product: CASSRDRGDYNEQFF. The complete variable domain, with remaining parts taken from reference TRBV5-5 and TRBJ2-1, reads DAGVTQSPTHLIKTRGQQVTLRCSPISGHKSVSWYQQVLGQGPQFIFQYYEKEERGRGNFPDRFSARQFPNYSSELNVNALLLGDSALYLCASSRDRGDYNEQFFGPGTRLTVL.

This clonotype has at least ten counts. The chain carries TRBV7-9 and TRBJ2-1, with D possibly matching TRBD1 (6 bases). CDR1 SEHNR and CDR2 FQNEAQ come from the germline V gene (reference sequence). Trimming took off 4 bases at V and 0 bases at J, with 13 bases between the two ends. The CDR3 has 16 amino acids. The CDR3 sequence is CASSSIQGISYNEQFF. The CDR3 DNA reads TGTGCCAGCAGCTCTATACAGGGCATCTCCTACAATGAGCAGTTCTTC. The full variable domain, its missing parts supplied by reference TRBV7-9 and TRBJ2-1, is DTGVSQNPRHKITKRGQNVTFRCDPISEHNRLYWYRQTLGQGPEFLTYFQNEAQLEKSRLLSDRFSAERPKGSFSTLEIQRTEQGDSAMYLCASSSIQGISYNEQFFGPGTRLTVL.

The chain is built from TRBV10-3 and TRBJ1-2; D may be TRBD1 (5 bases). This CDR3 is 14 amino acids long. Germline lookup yields CDR1 ENHRY and CDR2 SYGVKD. The V gene lost 4 bases and the J gene lost 2 bases, with 11 bases spanning the gap. The CDR3 reads CAISVNRDNYGYTF. As DNA, the CDR3 is TGTGCCATCAGTGTCAACCGGGACAACTATGGCTACACCTTC.

Note on this clonotype: At one end, the junction sequence differs from germline, possibly due to a read error. The chain joins TRBV5-5 to TRBJ1-1; D uncertain. Germline assignment: CDR1 SGHKS and CDR2 YYEKEE (reference sequence). There are 14 residues in the CDR3. The CDR3 loop reads CASSLSRGNTEAFF. The CDR3 region has the DNA TGCGCCAGCAGCTTGTCACGGGGGAACACTGAAGCTTTCTTT.

This clonotype was picked up many times. V is TRBV7-2 and J is TRBJ2-1; no firm D call. Germline CDR1 is SGHTA and CDR2 is FQGNSA. The V and J ends lost 5 bases and 5 bases respectively, with 16 bases between them. This CDR3 comprises 15 residues. The CDR3 coding sequence is TGTGCCAGCAGCCAATTTATAGCCGGAGACAATGAGCAGTTCTTC. Residues: CASSQFIAGDNEQFF.

This clonotype was seen at least ten times. This chain joins TRBV15 and TRBJ1-1; TRBD1 is a possible D gene (5 bases). Germline-derived CDR1 and CDR2 are LNHNV and YYDKDF (reference sequence). The CDR3 runs 13 residues. Trimming shortened V by 4 bases and J by 1 base, and 7 bases separated the two germline ends. CDR3 DNA: TGTGCCACCAGCACCGGGACGAACACTGAAGCTTTCTTT. Its protein product is CATSTGTNTEAFF.